This T cell receptor (beta chain) was documented in a study of identical twins. General study points: Some out-of-frame alpha sequences were shared by twins, and these showed excess low generation probability. Interpretation of the results relied on cross-sectional statistical analysis and not on following the same donors.

V lost 1 base and J lost 3, with 10 bases in between. Germline V gene sequence: CDR1 LGHDT, CDR2 YNNKEL (reference sequence). The length of the CDR3 is 16 residues. Unique molecular identifiers were present on the cDNA, which also gained a universal primer site by template switching. TCRdb independently ran MiXCR on the 5' RACE reads; one entry per CDR3 protein. Of about 700,000 distinct CDR3 sequences in the sample, 8.6% are singletons; the top ten hold more than 0.75%. This clonotype was found a few times. The antigen is unknown. In addition, the sample was reused for a study of yellow fever vaccine responses in identical twins.

The sample comprised PBMCs. This TCR came from a woman aged 18-29 years in good health. The V call is TRBV3-1, the J call TRBJ1-6; no firm D call. CDR3 bases: TGTGCCAGCAGCCAAGCCGCTGGCATCTATAATTCACCCCTCCACTTT. It encodes CASSQAAGIYNSPLHF.